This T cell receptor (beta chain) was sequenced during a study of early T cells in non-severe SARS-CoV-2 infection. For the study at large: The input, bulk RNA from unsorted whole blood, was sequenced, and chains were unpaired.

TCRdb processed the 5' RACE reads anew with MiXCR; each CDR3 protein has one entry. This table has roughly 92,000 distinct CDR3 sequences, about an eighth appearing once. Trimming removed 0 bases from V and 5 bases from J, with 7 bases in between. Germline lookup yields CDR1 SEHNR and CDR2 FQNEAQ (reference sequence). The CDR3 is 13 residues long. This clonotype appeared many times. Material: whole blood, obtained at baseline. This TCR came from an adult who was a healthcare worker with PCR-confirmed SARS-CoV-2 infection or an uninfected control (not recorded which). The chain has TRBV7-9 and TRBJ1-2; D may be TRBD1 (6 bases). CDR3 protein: CASSLATGYGYTF. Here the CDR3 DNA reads TGTGCCAGCAGCTTAGCGACAGGTTATGGCTACACCTTC.